This T cell receptor beta chain was retrieved from a study of CD8 T cells in Susac syndrome. Blood CD8+ and CD4+ T cells underwent high-throughput TCR beta sequencing. With random hexamers, reverse transcription was performed on about 0.5 to 1 ug of RNA. TCRdb itself ran the immunoSEQ multiplex PCR reads through MiXCR, one entry per CDR3 protein. Among hundreds of thousands of distinct CDR3 sequences listed, about 94% were seen once. This CDR3 region has 14 residues. Germline CDR1 and CDR2: GTSNPN and SVGIG (reference sequence). The V end was cut by 5 bases, the J end by 6 bases, with 17 bases between.

This chain connects TRBV30 to TRBJ2-1; a weak D match, TRBD1 (6 bases). The sequenced material came from CD4+ T cells from PBMCs. The clonotype was recovered from a human donor with Susac syndrome. CDR3 sequence (DNA): TGTGCCTGGGGGGGCCGCCTATACCTCAATGAGCAGTTCTTC. This gives the protein CAWGGRLYLNEQFF.